Below, 5 T cell receptor beta chains from the same sample are listed, as sequenced in a study of T cells after yellow fever vaccination. TCRdb itself ran the 5' RACE reads through MiXCR, one entry per CDR3 protein. The sample has 50,000 or so distinct CDR3 sequences, 6.5% to 8.5% seen once; the top ten hold roughly 24%. The material sequenced was CD8+ T cells not binding an NS4B(214-222) dextramer, sorted from PBMCs, taken around 45 days after the first yellow fever vaccination. The source of these receptors is a man aged 18 to 30 who received the YFV17D yellow fever vaccine.

This clonotype was seen many times. The gene calls are TRBV4-3 and TRBJ2-3; no clear D gene. In germline, CDR1 is LGHNA, CDR2 YSLEER. V lost 3 bases and J 3 bases, leaving 10 bases between the germline ends. There are 14 residues in the CDR3. As DNA, the CDR3 is TGCGCCAGCAGCCAGAGGTACGCTACAGATACGCAGTATTTT. This codes for CASSQRYATDTQYF.

Notes on this clonotype: Sequence at one end of the junction differs from germline and may be a read error. The rearrangement links TRBV10-3 to TRBJ2-2, with 8 positions matching TRBD1. This CDR3 has 18 residues. Germline lookup yields CDR1 ENHRY and CDR2 SYGVKD. The CDR3 DNA reads as TGTGCCATCAACAACAGGGGGTACAATCGATTGAACACCGGGGATCTGTTTTTT. Translated: CAINNRGYNRLNTGDLFF.

Turning to this clonotype: Since a much larger clone is just one base distant, this may be a read error. V usage is TRBV18 and J usage is TRBJ1-4, with D tentatively TRBD1 (5 bases). CDR1 KGHSH and CDR2 LQKENI come from the germline V gene. Trimming cost V 2 bases and J 5 bases, with 12 bases left between them. The CDR3 totals 15 residues. This CDR3 is CASSPKDKSNEKLFF. The CDR3 DNA reads as TGTGCCAGCTCACCAAAGGACAAGTCGAATGAAAAACTGTTTTTT.

This clonotype has at least ten counts. The chain has TRBV5-1 and TRBJ2-1; perhaps TRBD1 as D (5 bases). Between the trimmed V and J ends, which lost 0 bases and 2 bases, there was a span of 9 bases. Germline V gene data show CDR1 as SGHRS and CDR2 as YFSETQ. This CDR3 contains 15 residues. CDR3 DNA: TGCGCCAGCAGCTTGGGACAGTCCCCCTACAATGAGCAGTTCTTC. It codes for CASSLGQSPYNEQFF.

CDR3 bases: TGCGCCAGCAGCTTGCTTGCCGGGGGCTCCTACGAGCAGTACTTC. As protein: CASSLLAGGSYEQYF. The genes are TRBV5-1 and TRBJ2-7, with a possible D match to TRBD2 (6 bases). The CDR3 runs 15 residues. Germline assignment: CDR1 SGHRS and CDR2 YFSETQ. With 1 base removed from V and 0 bases from J, the gap between germline ends came to 11 bases.